This T cell receptor (beta chain) derives from a study of T cells after yellow fever vaccination. Across the study: SMART-Seq v4 Ultra Low Input prepared libraries from low-cell fractions.

CDR1 MNHEY and CDR2 SVGEGT come from the germline V gene. CDR3 length: 14 amino acids. V lost 0 bases and J 7 bases, leaving 10 bases between the germline ends. Study-wide results and limits: The booster response re-showed most primary clones: roughly 97% CD4, 88% CD8. Abundant clonotypes from the bulk population could contaminate FACS-sorted repertoires.

One entry per CDR3 protein results from TCRdb running MiXCR on the 5' RACE reads. Among 550,000 to 750,000 distinct CDR3 sequences listed, roughly 13% were seen once. This clonotype was observed a few times. Its matching antigen is unknown. The TCR originated in a man between 25 and 39 years old who received the YFV17D yellow fever vaccine. The chain couples TRBV6-2 or TRBV6-3 to TRBJ2-4; weak D call: TRBD1 (6 bases). The source material was PBMCs, sampled on the day of the yellow fever booster vaccination. DNA of the CDR3: TGTGCCAGCAGTTACTCGAATACAGGGAACATTCAGTACTTC. Protein sequence: CASSYSNTGNIQYF.